These T cell receptor beta chains were read from a single sample in a study of control samples from healthy donors and cancer patients. Produced via immunoSEQ multiplex PCR; TCRdb's table is partial and in-frame only. The profile shows 70,000 to 85,000 clones, 65% to 90% of them singletons. Sequencing was done on a sample of PBMCs. The receptors were gathered from a man in his sixties with head and neck cancer. The CDR3 runs from the conserved cysteine through the conserved F or W. The D gene is left open where the match is weak. Expanded clones are given a class, and other clones once, few, many or no size at all.

V,size,J,D,CDR3,DNA
TRBV6-5,NA,TRBJ1-1,NA,CASSYSGAQGTEAFF,TGTGCCAGCAGTTACTCAGGGGCTCAGGGCACTGAAGCTTTCTTT
TRBV7-8,NA,TRBJ2-7,TRBD1,CASSMDRSSYEQYF,TGTGCCAGCAGCATGGACAGGAGTTCCTACGAGCAGTACTTC
TRBV5-1,NA,TRBJ1-6,TRBD1,CAREPRDRQYNSPLHF,TGCGCCAGAGAACCAAGGGACAGACAATATAATTCACCCCTCCACTTT
TRBV4-1,NA,TRBJ1-6,NA,CASSHGAPRALHSPLHF,TGCGCCAGCAGCCATGGGGCTCCCCGAGCACTCCATTCACCCCTCCACTTT
TRBV19,once,TRBJ2-1,TRBD2,CASSRTSSGAYNEQFF,TGTGCCAGTAGTAGAACGTCTAGCGGAGCCTACAATGAGCAGTTCTTC
TRBV6-5,NA,TRBJ1-1,NA,CASSQIRKDTEAFF,TGTGCCAGCAGTCAAATTCGAAAGGACACTGAAGCTTTCTTT
TRBV7-2,NA,TRBJ2-5,TRBD2,CASSLKLAAPGTQYF,TGTGCCAGCAGCTTAAAACTAGCGGCCCCGGGGACCCAGTACTTC
TRBV19,few,TRBJ1-3,NA,CASSRVAASRSGNTIYF,TGTGCCAGTAGTCGGGTTGCGGCCAGCAGGTCTGGAAACACCATATATTTT
TRBV9,few,TRBJ2-1,NA,CASSATAYNEQFF,TGTGCCAGCAGCGCCACTGCGTACAATGAGCAGTTCTTC
TRBV20-1,NA,TRBJ2-5,NA,CSASEDSGLETQYF,TGCAGTGCTAGTGAGGACAGTGGGTTGGAGACCCAGTACTTC
TRBV5-1,few,TRBJ1-3,NA,CASSFTAGPGNTIYF,TGCGCCAGCAGCTTTACAGCAGGGCCGGGAAACACCATATATTTT
TRBV6-1,once,TRBJ2-7,NA,CASSEALPGSDTWGYEQYF,TGTGCCAGCAGTGAAGCGCTTCCCGGAAGCGACACCTGGGGGTACGAGCAGTACTTC
TRBV10-3,NA,TRBJ2-3,TRBD2,CAAGRTSGGTDTQYF,TGTGCCGCCGGCCGGACTAGCGGGGGCACAGATACGCAGTATTTT
TRBV14,NA,TRBJ2-1,TRBD2,CASSQVGLGENEQFF,TGTGCCAGCAGCCAAGTAGGACTAGGAGAAAATGAGCAGTTCTTC
TRBV3-1/TRBV3-2,NA,TRBJ1-2,NA,CASSQESGPNYGYTF,TGTGCCAGCAGCCAAGAAAGCGGACCTAACTATGGCTACACCTTC
TRBV3-1/TRBV3-2,NA,TRBJ2-3,TRBD2,CASSHGLAGSGTDTQYF,TGTGCCAGCAGCCATGGACTAGCGGGATCCGGCACAGATACGCAGTATTTT
TRBV5-1,NA,TRBJ2-7,TRBD1,CASSLQAGGRDEQYF,TGCGCCAGCAGCTTGCAGGCAGGGGGCAGAGACGAGCAGTACTTC
TRBV6-5,NA,TRBJ1-1,NA,CASSYSGRLNTEAFF,TGTGCCAGCAGTTACTCGGGCAGACTAAACACTGAAGCTTTCTTT
TRBV7-2,NA,TRBJ2-7,TRBD2,CASRPTSGTSYEQYF,TGTGCCAGCAGGCCGACTAGCGGAACTTCCTACGAGCAGTACTTC
TRBV5-1,NA,TRBJ2-3,TRBD2,CASSLEAGGTDTQYF,TGCGCCAGCAGCTTAGAAGCGGGGGGCACAGATACGCAGTATTTT
TRBV28,NA,TRBJ2-2,NA,CASRWGGARTGELFF,TGTGCCAGCAGGTGGGGTGGGGCTCGCACCGGGGAGCTGTTTTTT
TRBV5-1,NA,TRBJ1-6,NA,CASSLASAGNSPLHF,TGCGCCAGCAGCTTGGCTTCGGCGGGAAATTCACCCCTCCACTTT
TRBV10-3,NA,TRBJ2-1,TRBD2,CAISATSANEQFF,TGTGCCATCTCAGCTACTAGCGCCAATGAGCAGTTCTTC
TRBV11-3,NA,TRBJ2-2,NA,CASSLDVGRGPTNFTGELFF,TGTGCCAGCAGCTTAGATGTGGGCAGGGGACCTACAAATTTCACCGGGGAGCTGTTTTTT
TRBV28,NA,TRBJ2-5,TRBD2,CASSFPRTSAAETQYF,TGTGCCAGCAGTTTTCCCCGGACTAGCGCCGCCGAGACCCAGTACTTC
TRBV7-9,few,TRBJ1-2,NA,CASSLDLGYGYTF,TGTGCCAGCAGCCTAGATCTCGGGTATGGCTACACCTTC
TRBV6-5,NA,TRBJ2-7,NA,CASRRDLAYEQYF,TGTGCCAGCAGAAGGGACCTTGCCTACGAGCAGTACTTC
TRBV10-3,medium-sized,TRBJ2-2,TRBD2,CAIRELAGVGELFF,TGTGCCATCAGGGAGTTAGCGGGAGTTGGGGAGCTGTTTTTT
TRBV29-1,NA,TRBJ1-2,TRBD1,CSVEETGGNGYTF,TGCAGCGTTGAAGAGACAGGGGGAAATGGCTACACCTTC
TRBV2,NA,TRBJ1-4,TRBD1,CASSARGQENEKLFF,TGTGCCAGCAGTGCCAGGGGACAGGAGAATGAAAAACTGTTTTTT
TRBV6-5,NA,TRBJ2-7,NA,CASSPPGYSYEQYF,TGTGCCAGCAGTCCCCCGGGGTACTCCTACGAGCAGTACTTC
TRBV5-1,NA,TRBJ2-1,TRBD2,CASNLLALAGGGEQFF,TGCGCCAGCAACCTTCTTGCGCTAGCGGGAGGTGGGGAGCAGTTCTTC
TRBV11-3,NA,TRBJ2-5,NA,CASQGSGETQYF,TGTGCCAGCCAGGGGTCCGGAGAGACCCAGTACTTC
TRBV5-1,NA,TRBJ2-5,NA,CASSSAGYQETQYF,TGCGCCAGCAGCTCCGCAGGGTACCAAGAGACCCAGTACTTC
TRBV29-1,NA,TRBJ1-6,TRBD1,CSVKGTGGADNSPLHF,TGCAGCGTTAAGGGTACAGGGGGCGCCGATAATTCACCCCTCCACTTT
TRBV6-5,NA,TRBJ1-1,NA,CASSYSTRGNTEAFF,TGTGCCAGCAGTTACTCGACGAGGGGTAACACTGAAGCTTTCTTT
TRBV28,NA,TRBJ2-7,TRBD2,CASSSGLAGVSYEQYF,TGTGCCAGCAGTTCGGGACTAGCGGGAGTTTCGTACGAGCAGTACTTC